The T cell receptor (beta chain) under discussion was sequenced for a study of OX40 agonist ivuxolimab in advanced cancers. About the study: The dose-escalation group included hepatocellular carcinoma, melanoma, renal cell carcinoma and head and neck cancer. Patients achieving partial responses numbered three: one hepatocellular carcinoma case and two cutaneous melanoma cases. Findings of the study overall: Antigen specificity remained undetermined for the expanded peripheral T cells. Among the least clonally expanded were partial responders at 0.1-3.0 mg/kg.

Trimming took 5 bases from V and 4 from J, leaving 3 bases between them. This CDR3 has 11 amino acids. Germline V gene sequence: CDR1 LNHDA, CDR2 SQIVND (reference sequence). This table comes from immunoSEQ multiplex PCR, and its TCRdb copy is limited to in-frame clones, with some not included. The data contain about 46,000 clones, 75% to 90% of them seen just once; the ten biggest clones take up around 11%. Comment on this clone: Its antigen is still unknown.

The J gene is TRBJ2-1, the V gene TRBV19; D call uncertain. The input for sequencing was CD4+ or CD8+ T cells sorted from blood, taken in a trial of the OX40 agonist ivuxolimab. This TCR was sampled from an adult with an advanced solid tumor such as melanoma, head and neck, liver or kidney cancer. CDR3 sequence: CASSVYNEQFF. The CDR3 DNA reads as TGTGCCAGTAGTGTATACAATGAGCAGTTCTTC.